These 24 T cell receptor beta chains were all obtained from the same sample, sequenced in a study of cytomegalovirus exposure and HLA in healthy donors. The PCR used 60 Vbeta and 13 Jbeta primers. Produced via immunoSEQ multiplex PCR; TCRdb's table is partial and in-frame only. The sample yields over 100,000 clones, more than 65% seen once. The sequenced sample consisted of PBMCs. These receptors all stem from a male donor in good health and CMV-seropositive.

This clone is classed as medium-sized. This chain links TRBV6-6 with TRBJ2-5; D uncertain. Per germline, CDR1 MNHNY and CDR2 SVGAGI (reference sequence). V was trimmed by 4 bases and J by 2 bases, leaving 8 bases between them. CDR3 length equals 13 residues. The CDR3 bases are TGTGCCAGCAGTTCGTCAGAACAAGAGACCCAGTACTTC. Translated: CASSSSEQETQYF.

This clone was detected once. This CDR3 reads CASSQGEVPYEQYF. In DNA, the CDR3 is TGTGCCAGCAGCCAAGGGGAGGTCCCCTACGAGCAGTACTTC. The chain has TRBV27 and TRBJ2-7; possibly TRBD2 for D (6 bases). The V gene lost 6 bases and the J gene lost 2 bases, with 14 bases spanning the gap. Germline CDR1 reads MNHEY; CDR2 reads SMNVEV (reference sequence). There are 14 residues in the CDR3.

This chain connects TRBV5-1 to TRBJ2-3; TRBD2 might be the D (5 bases). Germline CDR1 is SGHRS and CDR2 is YFSETQ. Trimming stripped 0 bases from V and 8 bases from J, with 10 bases between. The CDR3 covers 13 residues. CDR3 DNA: TGCGCCAGCAGCTTGGCCCGGGGTGGTACGCAGTATTTT. It yields the protein CASSLARGGTQYF.

This sequence joins TRBV5-1 and TRBJ1-1; TRBD1 aligns across 8 bases. The ends lost 2 bases at V and 3 bases at J; junction bases unmatched: 3. The length of the CDR3 is 14 residues. The germline V gene has CDR1 SGHRS and CDR2 YFSETQ. CDR3 protein: CASSFRGPDTEAFF. The CDR3 nucleotides are TGCGCCAGCAGCTTCAGGGGGCCGGACACTGAAGCTTTCTTT.

The chain employs TRBV9 and TRBJ1-6, with D unclear. The V end lost 3 bases, the J end lost 7 bases, and 17 bases lay between the germline ends. The CDR3 is 16 residues long. CDR1 and CDR2 (germline): SGDLS, YYNGEE. The CDR3: CASSGEGRSRNSPLHF. CDR3 nucleotides: TGTGCCAGCAGCGGGGAGGGCCGAAGTCGGAATTCACCCCTCCACTTT.

The J gene is TRBJ1-5, the V gene TRBV28; 7 bases agree with TRBD1. The V segment lost 1 base and the J segment 2 bases; nucleotides outside the gene matches: 5. Germline CDR1 MDHEN, CDR2 SYDVKM. This CDR3 region has 16 residues. In DNA, the CDR3 is TGTGCCAGCAGTTTATACGCAGGGGGTGGCAATCAGCCCCAGCATTTT. This encodes CASSLYAGGGNQPQHF.

A few counts support this clone. V gene TRBV18 combines with J gene TRBJ2-7; 8 bases line up with TRBD1. The germline V gene has CDR1 KGHSH and CDR2 LQKENI. This CDR3 region has 14 residues. V gave up 3 bases and J gave up 2 bases; unmatched junction bases: 3. The CDR3 loop is CASSPLQGAYEQYF. CDR3 DNA sequence: TGTGCCAGCTCACCGTTACAGGGGGCCTACGAGCAGTACTTC.

This clone came up a few times. This chain connects TRBV5-6 to TRBJ2-3, with D maybe TRBD2 (5 bases). CDR3 size: 14 residues. V was shortened by 4 bases and J by 1 base, with 10 bases between the two germline ends. Germline loops: CDR1 SGHDT, CDR2 YYEEEE. The CDR3 sequence: CASSLISGTDTQYF. In nucleotides, the CDR3 is TGTGCCAGCAGCCTTATTAGCGGCACAGATACGCAGTATTTT.

The chain carries TRBV15 and TRBJ2-3; maybe TRBD2 (6 bases). Germline V gene data show CDR1 as LNHNV and CDR2 as YYDKDF (reference sequence). This CDR3 contains 14 residues. V lost 5 bases to trimming and J lost 6 bases, with 15 bases between them. This chain's CDR3 is CATSGGIRLDTQYF. The CDR3, as DNA: TGTGCCACCAGCGGCGGGATCCGGTTGGATACGCAGTATTTT.

As DNA, the CDR3 is TGCGCCAGCAGCGGGACAGGGCCCTACGAGCAGTACTTC. Translation: CASSGTGPYEQYF. The rearrangement links TRBV4-1 to TRBJ2-7, with 9 bases identical to TRBD1. Trimming took 5 bases from V and 2 from J; bases not matched to a gene: 1. The germline gives CDR1 MGHRA, CDR2 YSYEKL. The CDR3 runs to 13 residues.

This clone was seen many times. The rearrangement joins TRBV4-2 to TRBJ2-3; tentatively, D is TRBD2 (6 bases). This CDR3 has 16 residues. Germline CDR1 is LGHNA and CDR2 is YNFKEQ. Trimming pared 0 bases from V and 4 bases from J, leaving 14 bases between. This CDR3 is CASSQEIGSGADTQYF. DNA of the CDR3: TGTGCCAGCAGCCAAGAGATCGGATCGGGGGCAGATACGCAGTATTTT.

This clone has just one count. The chain couples TRBV11-2 to TRBJ1-2; TRBD1 aligns across 10 bases. This CDR3 has 15 residues. Germline V lookup: CDR1 SGHAT, CDR2 FQNNGV. V lost 3 bases, J lost 5 bases, and 6 bases stayed unmatched. The CDR3 DNA reads as TGTGCCAGCAGCTTTGGGGACAGGGGAGGGTATGGCTACACCTTC. It encodes CASSFGDRGGYGYTF.

The V gene is TRBV10-3, the J gene TRBJ2-1, with TRBD2 identical over 11 bases. Unmatched junction bases numbered 5, after V lost 5 bases and J lost 5 bases. The CDR3 contains 15 residues. Per the germline V gene, CDR1 is ENHRY and CDR2 is SYGVKD. CDR3 DNA sequence: TGTGCCATCAGTAGGTCGGGACTAGCGGACAATGAGCAGTTCTTC. Translation: CAISRSGLADNEQFF.

This chain joins TRBV7-9 and TRBJ2-2, with 8 bases matching TRBD2. Germline trimming cut 5 bases from V and 2 bases from J; bases unmatched to any gene: 7. The CDR3 has 16 residues. The V gene's germline CDR1 is SEHNR and CDR2 FQNEAQ (reference sequence). The CDR3 here is CASSGTGLENTGELFF. The CDR3 DNA follows: TGTGCCAGCAGCGGAACGGGACTAGAAAACACCGGGGAGCTGTTTTTT. The full variable domain, in which reference TRBV7-9 and TRBJ2-2 provide the parts outside the CDR3, is DTGVSQNPRHKITKRGQNVTFRCDPISEHNRLYWYRQTLGQGPEFLTYFQNEAQLEKSRLLSDRFSAERPKGSFSTLEIQRTEQGDSAMYLCASSGTGLENTGELFFGEGSRLTVL.

V and J are TRBV5-4 and TRBJ2-1; 7 bases map to TRBD2. Trimming removed 3 bases from V and 7 bases from J; junction bases left unmatched: 10. Germline V lookup: CDR1 SGHNT, CDR2 YYREEE (reference sequence). The CDR3 covers 15 residues. This CDR3 reads CASSYPPGGENEQFF. In DNA form, the CDR3 reads TGTGCCAGCAGCTACCCCCCGGGGGGAGAGAATGAGCAGTTCTTC. Combining the CDR3 with reference TRBV5-4 and TRBJ2-1 gives the whole variable domain ETGVTQSPTHLIKTRGQQVTLRCSSQSGHNTVSWYQQALGQGPQFIFQYYREEENGRGNFPPRFSGLQFPNYSSELNVNALELDDSALYLCASSYPPGGENEQFFGPGTRLTVL.

There are a few counts of this clone. V is TRBV19 and J is TRBJ2-7; 8 nucleotides align to TRBD1. The trim removed 6 bases at V and 9 bases at J, leaving 10 bases unmatched. The CDR3 has 13 residues. Germline CDR1 LNHDA, CDR2 SQIVND (reference sequence). The CDR3 protein is CASSTSGTGGQYF. In DNA, the CDR3 is TGTGCCAGTAGCACCTCCGGGACAGGCGGGCAGTACTTC.

J is TRBJ1-1 and V is TRBV2, with D possibly being TRBD1 (5 bases). V lost 10 bases and J lost 1, with 16 bases in between. There are 14 residues in the CDR3. Looked up from germline, CDR1 is SNHLY and CDR2 is FYNNEI. The CDR3, as DNA: TGTGCCAACATCCGGGACTCTTGGAACACTGAAGCTTTCTTT. As protein: CANIRDSWNTEAFF.

This clone came up a few times. CDR3 coding DNA: TGTGCCACCGTCCAGGGTATAAGGGGGTATTTT. Encoded protein: CATVQGIRGYF. This rearrangement joins TRBV19 to TRBJ2-3, with D possibly being TRBD1 (5 bases). This CDR3 region has 11 residues. V was shortened by 10 bases and J by 14 bases, with 19 bases between the two germline ends. Looked up from germline, CDR1 is LNHDA and CDR2 is SQIVND (reference sequence).

This clone has just one count. The rearrangement joins TRBV7-9 to TRBJ2-2, with TRBD1 matching over 12 bases. CDR1 SEHNR and CDR2 FQNEAQ come from the germline V gene (reference sequence). After removal of 5 bases from V and 5 bases from J, the junction contained 9 bases not matched to a gene. The CDR3 is 17 amino acids. In nucleotides, the CDR3 is TGTGCCAGCAGCCGCGGGACAGGGGGCGAATCGACCGGGGAGCTGTTTTTT. This translates into CASSRGTGGESTGELFF. The full variable domain, in which reference TRBV7-9 and TRBJ2-2 provide the parts outside the CDR3, is DTGVSQNPRHKITKRGQNVTFRCDPISEHNRLYWYRQTLGQGPEFLTYFQNEAQLEKSRLLSDRFSAERPKGSFSTLEIQRTEQGDSAMYLCASSRGTGGESTGELFFGEGSRLTVL.

V gene TRBV9 combines with J gene TRBJ1-2, with D perhaps TRBD1 (5 bases). Germline lookup yields CDR1 SGDLS and CDR2 YYNGEE. This CDR3 contains 12 residues. With 0 bases removed from V and 7 bases from J, the gap between germline ends came to 7 bases. CDR3 residues: CASSVVGGGYTF. DNA for the CDR3: TGTGCCAGCAGCGTAGTCGGGGGTGGCTACACCTTC.

The chain has TRBV5-1 and TRBJ2-7, with 10 bases identical to TRBD2. The CDR3 is 16 amino acids. V was clipped by 2 bases and J by 0 bases; unmatched bases: 5. The germline gives CDR1 SGHRS, CDR2 YFSETQ. The CDR3 region is CASSLAGGPGSYEQYF. Here the CDR3 DNA reads TGCGCCAGCAGCTTAGCGGGAGGGCCCGGCTCCTACGAGCAGTACTTC.

This clone was seen a few times. The rearrangement uses TRBV7-9 and TRBJ1-2; TRBD1 might be the D (6 bases). The CDR3 sequence is 15 residues long. Trimming took off 1 base at V and 4 bases at J, with 13 bases between the two ends. The germline CDR1 and CDR2 sequences are SEHNR and FQNEAQ (reference sequence). In DNA, the CDR3 is TGTGCCAGCAGCTTAGGGGACAAGGACTCCTATGGCTACACCTTC. Protein sequence: CASSLGDKDSYGYTF. Full variable domain (missing parts from reference TRBV7-9 and TRBJ1-2): DTGVSQNPRHKITKRGQNVTFRCDPISEHNRLYWYRQTLGQGPEFLTYFQNEAQLEKSRLLSDRFSAERPKGSFSTLEIQRTEQGDSAMYLCASSLGDKDSYGYTFGSGTRLTVV.

This clone showed up just a few times. CDR3 DNA: TGTGCCAGCAGTCCGACAGCGATTTATGGCTACACCTTC. It is translated as CASSPTAIYGYTF. This chain links TRBV6-1 with TRBJ1-2; D is perhaps TRBD1 (5 bases). Between the trimmed V and J ends, which lost 5 bases and 5 bases, there was a span of 12 bases. The CDR3 is 13 residues long. Germline CDR1 reads MNHNS; CDR2 reads SASEGT.

This chain connects TRBV7-8 to TRBJ2-1; D not certain. Trimming took 3 bases from V and 10 from J, leaving 10 bases between them. The CDR3 covers 12 residues. Germline V gives CDR1 SGHVS, CDR2 FQNEAQ. The CDR3 protein is CASSFPAEEQFF. CDR3 nucleotide sequence: TGTGCCAGCAGCTTCCCCGCGGAGGAGCAGTTCTTC.